The entry below gives a single T cell receptor beta chain sequence along with its context. Its antigen is not yet known. The input lacks base qualities; no much larger clone sits a single base away. Receptors were amplified or captured by the immunoSEQ multiplex PCR assay. The study's processing was this. A statistical classification framework was developed to diagnose cytomegalovirus status using the catalog of TCR beta chain sequences. TCRdb took over this immuneACCESS table, retaining in-frame rearrangements with V and J assigned. Such tables are incomplete; in checked studies, under half of the missing clones stem from an unresolved V gene, and the remainder is unexplained. The V and J calls and clone size come from that table; D and trimming were worked out from the DNA. This sample comprises roughly 220,000 clones, approximately 80% of them detected only once. The ten top clones hold roughly an eighth of the sample.

This sample stems from a study of cytomegalovirus exposure and HLA in healthy donors (TCRdb year 2017). Background for the entire study: According to a later analysis, one platform produced both the 120 validation repertoires and the 550 to 800 repertoires of the first cohort. The study was designed to test whether signatures of past pathogen exposure could be identified by cataloging public T cell receptors. In addition to the first cohort of 666 subjects, a separate validation cohort of under 150 different subjects was used. High-throughput TCR immunosequencing, statistical association of individual TCRs with disease status, and machine learning were combined to predict cytomegalovirus infection status.

The donors belonged to the validation cohort of 120 subjects, which was separate from the approximately 700-subject first cohort. V is clipped by 3 bases and J by 5 bases, and the sequence between their germline boundaries is 11 bases long. The CDR3 contains 13 residues, cysteine and phenylalanine counted. The DNA shown is the 39-base CDR3, in frame from base 1. According to the germline V gene, CDR1 reads SGHRS and CDR2 reads YFSETQ. Overall results and qualifications from the work: In both the original and validation cohorts, the classifier was reported to diagnose cytomegalovirus status with high specificity and sensitivity. The study listed 150 to 200 TCR beta chains as associated with cytomegalovirus. According to the authors, the approach could potentially be generalized to other disease states and immunological phenotypes. Most TCR sequences were observed very rarely across donors, whereas some public TCRs were present in many individuals. In vitro tests confirmed that a few of the cytomegalovirus-associated TCR beta chains recognize cytomegalovirus antigens. Of the cluster scores, roughly 95% were above 0 in a later analysis, which found that TCRs clustered in the first cohort also tended to co-occur in the 110 or so validation repertoires. The validation cohort had no HLA typing available for a later analysis, so co-occurrence within that cohort was assessed over all 120 or so repertoires.

This chain is built from TRBV5-1 and TRBJ1-1; a confident D gene designation cannot be given. This sequence was found in a woman aged 25 to 45 in good health and CMV-seropositive. What was sequenced was PBMCs. The CDR3 in this case is CASSSYGDTEAFF. The DNA reads TGCGCCAGCAGCTCCTACGGGGATACTGAAGCTTTCTTT.